Below are 15 T cell receptor beta chains sequenced from a single sample in a study of regulatory T cells in long-lasting Graves disease. Library construction for TCR beta used iRepertoire HTBI primers and Arm-PCR of CDR3 regions. MiXCR, run by TCRdb on the multiplex PCR reads, gives a single entry per CDR3 protein. The sample shows 200,000 to 250,000 distinct CDR3 sequences, around 20% of them seen only once. Time point denoted: newly diagnosed GD, antithyroid drugs for less than 3 months. From RNA extracted from PBMCs, the TCR library was made. These data also featured in a second study, about T cells in Graves' hyperthyroidism and ophthalmopathy.

Specimen: peripheral blood mononuclear cells (PBMCs), collected at new diagnosis, from a patient treated with antithyroid drugs. These receptors were taken from a woman under 40 with Graves disease.

This clonotype was detected once. The junction and the germline gene differ at one end; a read error may be behind it. This sequence joins TRBV12-3 or TRBV12-4 and TRBJ2-2, with D perhaps TRBD1 (6 bases). The CDR3 covers 16 residues. The DNA of the CDR3 is TGTGCCAGCAGTTTTAAGAACAGGGCGAACACCCGGGAGCTGTTTTTT. It yields the protein CASSFKNRANTRELFF.

The chain combines TRBV11-2 with TRBJ1-3; TRBD1 agrees at 9 bases. V lost 5 bases to trimming and J lost 2 bases; unmatched junction nucleotides: 13. The CDR3 has 18 residues. Germline V gene sequence: CDR1 SGHAT, CDR2 FQNNGV. The CDR3 nucleotides are TGTGCCAGCAGCGCGCGCCTGGGGACAGGGTCCACTGGAAACACCATATATTTT. It translates to CASSARLGTGSTGNTIYF.

This clonotype was seen more than once but under ten times. A much larger clone lies one base from this, so it may be a read error. This sequence joins TRBV6-1 and TRBJ2-1, with D perhaps matching TRBD2 (6 bases). The CDR3 has 14 amino acids. Trimming shortened V by 8 bases and J by 6 bases, and 17 bases separated the two germline ends. Per the germline V gene, CDR1 is MNHNS and CDR2 is SASEGT. CDR3 in amino acids: CASGPLKTSNEQFF. The CDR3 DNA reads TGTGCCAGCGGTCCCCTGAAGACTAGCAATGAGCAGTTCTTC.

This clonotype was picked up many times. This chain joins TRBV7-9 and TRBJ1-6; no clear D. The CDR3 sequence is 16 residues long. Per the germline V gene, CDR1 is SEHNR and CDR2 is FQNEAQ (reference sequence). Trimming shortened V by 0 bases and J by 9 bases, and 15 bases separated the two germline ends. CDR3 protein: CASSLAMEGHGSPLHF. CDR3 sequence (DNA): TGTGCCAGCAGCTTAGCTATGGAAGGTCATGGTTCACCCCTCCACTTT.

There are many counts of this clonotype. This CDR3 is CASSSKGGGGTGELFF. CDR3 coding DNA: TGTGCCAGCAGCTCGAAGGGGGGCGGGGGGACCGGGGAGCTGTTTTTT. The chain has TRBV7-2 and TRBJ2-2, with TRBD2 identical over 8 bases. Per the germline V gene, CDR1 is SGHTA and CDR2 is FQGNSA. This CDR3 spans 16 amino acids. V shed 4 bases and J 5 bases; nucleotides not matched to a gene: 9.

This clonotype has just a few counts. The rearrangement joins TRBV4-2 to TRBJ2-7, with D maybe TRBD1 (6 bases). The germline gives CDR1 LGHNA, CDR2 YNFKEQ. CDR3 length equals 18 residues. V lost 5 bases to trimming and J lost 5 bases, with 28 bases between them. CDR3 DNA sequence: TGTGCCAGCAGCTCAAGTTCAGGGGTATATGTATCCGGGAACGAGCAGTACTTC. As protein: CASSSSSGVYVSGNEQYF.

This clonotype was picked up many times. The chain joins TRBV6-5 to TRBJ1-2, with a weak D call TRBD1 (5 bases). Between the trimmed V and J ends, which lost 4 bases and 6 bases, there was a span of 12 bases. The CDR3 is 13 residues long. Germline values: CDR1 MNHEY, CDR2 SVGAGI. The CDR3 is CASSSQGPHGYTF. The CDR3 region has the DNA TGTGCCAGCAGTTCCCAGGGCCCCCATGGCTACACCTTC.

This clonotype has ten or more counts. The chain uses TRBV19 and TRBJ1-3; 9 nucleotides agree with TRBD1. Germline lookup yields CDR1 LNHDA and CDR2 SQIVND (reference sequence). The CDR3 spans 16 residues. The J segment lost 3 bases and the V segment lost 4 bases, leaving 7 bases of the junction unmatched. The CDR3 is CASSTYTGGSGNTIYF. Here the CDR3 DNA reads TGTGCCAGTAGTACCTACACAGGGGGCAGTGGAAACACCATATATTTT. The variable domain in full, completed from reference TRBV19 and TRBJ1-3, reads DGGITQSPKYLFRKEGQNVTLSCEQNLNHDAMYWYRQDPGQGLRLIYYSQIVNDFQKGDIAEGYSVSREKKESFPLTVTSAQKNPTAFYLCASSTYTGGSGNTIYFGEGSWLTVV.

This clonotype was recorded once. This rearrangement joins TRBV2 to TRBJ2-3; 7 bases align to TRBD2. The germline V gene has CDR1 SNHLY and CDR2 FYNNEI. Trimming cost V 6 bases and J 2 bases; bases outside gene matches: 5. The CDR3 consists of 14 residues. The CDR3 sequence: CASRGGTITDTQYF. The CDR3 nucleotides read TGTGCCAGCAGGGGTGGGACTATCACAGATACGCAGTATTTT.

This clonotype has at least ten counts. V is TRBV20-1 and J is TRBJ2-6; D is undetermined. In germline, CDR1 is DFQATT, CDR2 SNEGSKA (reference sequence). The CDR3 is made up of 15 amino acids. Deletions cut 3 bases from V and 0 bases from J, with 9 bases between. CDR3: CSASDVHSGANVLTF. CDR3 nucleotide sequence: TGCAGTGCTAGCGACGTACACTCTGGGGCCAACGTCCTGACTTTC.

This clonotype was detected only a few times. Just one base apart from a much larger clone, this may be a read error. V and J are TRBV20-1 and TRBJ1-1, with D unresolved. The CDR3 runs to 15 residues. Germline V gene lookup returns CDR1 DFQATT and CDR2 SNEGSKA (reference sequence). The V end lost 3 bases, the J end lost 1 base, and 15 bases lay between the germline ends. The CDR3 sequence: CSASPGGAQNTEAFF. CDR3 sequence (DNA): TGCAGTGCTAGCCCCGGAGGAGCACAGAACACTGAAGCTTTCTTT.

This clonotype was observed many times. The J gene is TRBJ1-2, the V gene TRBV24-1; tentatively, D is TRBD1 (6 bases). V was cut by 3 bases and J by 5 bases, with 12 bases left in between. The germline gives CDR1 KGHDR, CDR2 SFDVKD. The CDR3 loop spans 14 amino acids. The CDR3 sequence: CATSDPRTVYGYTF. The CDR3 DNA reads as TGTGCCACCAGTGATCCTAGGACAGTGTATGGCTACACCTTC.

This clonotype was seen at least ten times. The chain combines TRBV7-2 with TRBJ2-5, with TRBD2 matching over 7 bases. V trimming: 6 bases; J trimming: 5 bases; junction bases outside the gene matches: 9. CDR1 is SGHTA, CDR2 FQGNSA, per germline. This CDR3 region has 14 residues. DNA for the CDR3: TGTGCCAGCAGACACCGGACTAGAGGGGAGACCCAGTACTTC. It yields the protein CASRHRTRGETQYF.

This clonotype was detected a few times. The V and J genes are TRBV4-2 and TRBJ2-2, with 7 bases lining up with TRBD1. After removal of 4 bases from V and 3 bases from J, the junction contained 5 bases not matched to a gene. The CDR3 has 15 residues. The germline V gene has CDR1 LGHNA and CDR2 YNFKEQ. The CDR3 nucleotides read TGTGCCAGCAGCCCTAGACAGGGCGACACCGGGGAGCTGTTTTTT. This encodes CASSPRQGDTGELFF.

The table lists this clonotype with many counts. The gene calls are TRBV5-1 and TRBJ2-7; D may be TRBD1 or TRBD2 (5 bases each). The CDR3 sequence is 14 residues long. CDR1 is SGHRS and CDR2 is YFSETQ in the germline V gene. V was cut by 0 bases and J by 5 bases, with 12 bases left in between. CDR3 in amino acids: CASSLGGSGNEQYF. CDR3 nucleotide sequence: TGCGCCAGCAGCTTGGGGGGCAGCGGAAACGAGCAGTACTTC.